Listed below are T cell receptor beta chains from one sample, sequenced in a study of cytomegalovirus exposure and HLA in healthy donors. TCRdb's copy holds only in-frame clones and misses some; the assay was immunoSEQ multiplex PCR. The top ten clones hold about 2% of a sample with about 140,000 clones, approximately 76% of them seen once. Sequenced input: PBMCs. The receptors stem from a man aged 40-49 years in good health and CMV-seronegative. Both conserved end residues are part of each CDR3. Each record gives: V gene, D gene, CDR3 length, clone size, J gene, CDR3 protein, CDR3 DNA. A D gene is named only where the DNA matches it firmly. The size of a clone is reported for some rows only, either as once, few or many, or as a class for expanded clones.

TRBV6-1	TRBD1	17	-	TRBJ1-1	CASSEPTGGLLIPEAFF	TGTGCCAGCAGTGAACCTACAGGGGGGCTGCTTATTCCTGAAGCTTTCTTT
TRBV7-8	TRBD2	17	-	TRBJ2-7	CASSSDSRTSGGYEQYF	TGTGCCAGCAGCTCAGACTCGCGGACTAGCGGGGGCTACGAGCAGTACTTC
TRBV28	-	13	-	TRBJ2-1	CASSLDSYNEQFF	TGTGCCAGCAGTTTAGACAGCTACAATGAGCAGTTCTTC
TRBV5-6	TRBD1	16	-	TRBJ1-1	CASSLGPTGGATEAFF	TGTGCCAGCAGCCTCGGCCCTACAGGGGGCGCCACTGAAGCTTTCTTT
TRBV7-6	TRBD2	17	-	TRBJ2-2	CASSITSGGTNTGELFF	TGTGCCAGCAGCATTACTAGCGGGGGGACGAACACCGGGGAGCTGTTTTTT
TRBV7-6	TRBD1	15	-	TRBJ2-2	CASSLMQGDTGELFF	TGTGCCAGCAGCTTAATGCAGGGGGACACCGGGGAGCTGTTTTTT
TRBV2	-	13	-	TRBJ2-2	CASSGEGGGELFF	TGTGCCAGCAGTGGAGAGGGTGGCGGGGAGCTGTTTTTT
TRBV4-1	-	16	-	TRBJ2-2	CASSQSPILVAGELFF	TGCGCCAGCAGCCAGTCCCCGATTTTGGTAGCCGGGGAGCTGTTTTTT
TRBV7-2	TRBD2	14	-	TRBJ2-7	CASSLVSSGYEQYF	TGTGCCAGCAGCTTAGTGTCTAGCGGATACGAGCAGTACTTC
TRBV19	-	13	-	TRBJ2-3	CASSITGADTQYF	TGTGCCAGTAGTATCACGGGTGCAGATACGCAGTATTTT
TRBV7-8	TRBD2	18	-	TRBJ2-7	CASSSRSFTGTSSYEQYF	TGTGCCAGCAGCTCAAGGTCTTTTACCGGGACTAGCTCCTACGAGCAGTACTTC
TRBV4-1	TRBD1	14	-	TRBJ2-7	CASSQRTGGYEQYF	TGCGCCAGCAGCCAACGGACAGGGGGATACGAGCAGTACTTC
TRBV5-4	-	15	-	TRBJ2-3	CASSPGEGITDTQYF	TGTGCCAGCAGCCCAGGGGAGGGGATCACAGATACGCAGTATTTT
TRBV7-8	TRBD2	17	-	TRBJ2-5	CASSGLTSTAYQETQYF	TGTGCCAGCAGCGGACTGACTAGCACCGCATACCAAGAGACCCAGTACTTC
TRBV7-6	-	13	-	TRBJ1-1	CASSPSKNTEAFF	TGTGCCAGCAGCCCTTCTAAAAACACTGAAGCTTTCTTT
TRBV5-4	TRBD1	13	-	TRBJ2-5	CASSPDRAETQYF	TGTGCCAGCAGCCCGGACAGGGCGGAGACCCAGTACTTC
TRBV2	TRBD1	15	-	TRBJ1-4	CASRRQGGTNEKLFF	TGTGCCAGCAGAAGACAGGGCGGAACTAATGAAAAACTGTTTTTT
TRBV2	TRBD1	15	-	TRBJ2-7	CASSLGQGASYEQYF	TGTGCCAGCAGTTTAGGACAGGGGGCTTCCTACGAGCAGTACTTC
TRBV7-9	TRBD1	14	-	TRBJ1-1	CASSPDREWTEAFF	TGTGCCAGCAGCCCCGACAGGGAGTGGACTGAAGCTTTCTTT
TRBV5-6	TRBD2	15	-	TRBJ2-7	CASSLGLAVIYEQYF	TGTGCCAGCAGCTTGGGTCTAGCGGTTATCTACGAGCAGTACTTC
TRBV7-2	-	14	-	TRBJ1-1	CASSLVGGNTEAFF	TGTGCCAGCAGCTTAGTGGGAGGAAACACTGAAGCTTTCTTT
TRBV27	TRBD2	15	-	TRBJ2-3	CASSSLAGVADTQYF	TGTGCCAGCAGTTCGTTAGCGGGAGTCGCAGATACGCAGTATTTT
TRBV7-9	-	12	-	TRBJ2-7	CSSSLGAGEQYF	TGTTCCAGCAGCTTGGGGGCGGGCGAGCAGTACTTC
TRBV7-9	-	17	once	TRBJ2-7	CASSSVDSLAGTYEQYF	TGTGCCAGCAGCTCAGTTGACAGCCTGGCAGGGACCTACGAGCAGTACTTC
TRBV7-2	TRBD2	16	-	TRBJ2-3	CASSGTSGRSTDTQYF	TGTGCCAGCAGCGGGACTAGCGGGAGGAGCACAGATACGCAGTATTTT
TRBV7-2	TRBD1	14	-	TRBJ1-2	CASAPGQGMDGYTF	TGTGCCAGCGCCCCGGGACAGGGAATGGATGGCTACACCTTC
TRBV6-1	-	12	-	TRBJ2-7	CASREGAGEQYF	TGTGCCAGCAGGGAGGGGGCGGGCGAGCAGTACTTC
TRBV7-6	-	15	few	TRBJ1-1	CASSLNEGVSTEAFF	TGTGCCAGCAGCTTAAACGAGGGAGTCTCCACTGAAGCTTTCTTT
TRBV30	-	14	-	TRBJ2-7	CAWQFSTGPYEQYF	TGTGCCTGGCAATTTTCAACAGGGCCCTACGAGCAGTACTTC
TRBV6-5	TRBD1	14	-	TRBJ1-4	CASSSDRGREKLFF	TGTGCCAGCAGTTCGGACAGGGGGAGAGAAAAACTGTTTTTT